This TCR beta chain was sequenced during a study of shared clonotypes between healthy human individuals. General study results and limits: Clonotype sharing across donors was expected to vary with sequencing depth.

All of the donors resided in Nashville, Tennessee, and each was a Caucasian adult. Many counts were recorded for this clone. As yet, its antigen is unknown. Assay execution proceeded at the deep level. The table came from immunoSEQ multiplex PCR; TCRdb's copy has only in-frame clones and leaves some out. Of 450,000 to 500,000 clones in the sample, 60% to 80% were seen once. CDR1 and CDR2 from the germline V gene are MDHEN and SYDVKM. Between the trimmed V and J ends, which lost 5 bases and 8 bases, there was a span of 18 bases. This CDR3 spans 14 amino acids. The clonotype comes from a woman between 35 and 50 years old in good health. Some clones in this sample may be carry-over from other donors' samples. Sequencing was carried out using PBMCs. The chain carries TRBV28 and TRBJ1-1; D perhaps matches TRBD1 (6 bases). In DNA form, the CDR3 reads TGTGCCAGCAGTCCCCCGGGGGGGGCTGGCGAAGCTTTCTTT. This codes for CASSPPGGAGEAFF.